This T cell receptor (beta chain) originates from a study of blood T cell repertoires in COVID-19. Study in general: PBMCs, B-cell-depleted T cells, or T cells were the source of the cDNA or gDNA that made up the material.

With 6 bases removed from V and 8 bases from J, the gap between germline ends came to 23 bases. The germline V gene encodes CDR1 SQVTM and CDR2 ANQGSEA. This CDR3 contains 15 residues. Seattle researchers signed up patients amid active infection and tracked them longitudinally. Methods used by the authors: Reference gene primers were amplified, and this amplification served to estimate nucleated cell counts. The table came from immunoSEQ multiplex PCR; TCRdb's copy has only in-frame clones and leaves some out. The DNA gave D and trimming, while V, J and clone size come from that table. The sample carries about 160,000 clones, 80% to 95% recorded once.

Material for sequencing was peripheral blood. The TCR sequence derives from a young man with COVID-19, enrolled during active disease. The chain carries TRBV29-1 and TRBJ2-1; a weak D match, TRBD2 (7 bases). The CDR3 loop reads CSVGVGSREGDEQFF. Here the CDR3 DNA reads TGCAGCGTGGGAGTAGGTTCTAGGGAGGGGGATGAGCAGTTCTTC.